What follows are 15 T cell receptor beta chains derived from one specimen sequenced in a study of early T cells in non-severe SARS-CoV-2 infection. Each CDR3 protein is one row after TCRdb ran MiXCR on the 5' RACE reads. The top ten clones hold around 12% of a sample with tens of thousands of distinct CDR3 sequences, roughly 15% of them seen once. The source material was whole blood. The receptors come from an adult who was a healthcare worker with PCR-confirmed SARS-CoV-2 infection or an uninfected control (not recorded which).

There are a few counts of this clonotype. The V call is TRBV9, the J call TRBJ2-7; 9 nucleotides agree with TRBD2. Losses at the gene ends were 0 bases for V and 3 bases for J; bases not matched to a gene: 4. Per germline, CDR1 SGDLS and CDR2 YYNGEE. CDR3 length equals 15 residues. In nucleotides, the CDR3 is TGTGCCAGCAGCGTAGGTGCGGGAGGGGGCTACGAGCAGTACTTC. Translation gives CASSVGAGGGYEQYF.

This clonotype was observed many times. The chain joins TRBV29-1 to TRBJ2-7, with 9 bases lining up with TRBD1. The ends lost 0 bases at V and 2 bases at J; junction bases unmatched: 8. The CDR3 has 16 residues. Looked up from germline, CDR1 is SQVTM and CDR2 is ANQGSEA. CDR3 sequence reads: CSVEEPTGTGTYEQYF. The CDR3 bases are TGCAGCGTTGAAGAACCTACCGGGACAGGGACCTACGAGCAGTACTTC.

This clonotype was detected a few times. The V and J genes are TRBV7-9 and TRBJ2-7, with 7 positions matching TRBD1. Looked up from germline, CDR1 is SEHNR and CDR2 is FQNEAQ (reference sequence). The V segment lost 5 bases and the J segment 6 bases; nucleotides outside the gene matches: 7. This CDR3 has 13 amino acids. Written as DNA, the CDR3 is TGTGCCAGCAGCCAACAGGGGTCCGGCGAGCAGTACTTC. This gives the protein CASSQQGSGEQYF.

This clonotype was seen many times. The J gene is TRBJ1-1, the V gene TRBV6-5, with a weak D call TRBD1 (5 bases). Trimming took off 4 bases at V and 1 base at J, with 16 bases between the two ends. This CDR3 has 16 amino acids. In germline, CDR1 is MNHEY, CDR2 SVGAGI. The CDR3 DNA is TGTGCCAGCAGTTCGGGGCTCTCCTCTAGGAACACTGAAGCTTTCTTT. Its protein is CASSSGLSSRNTEAFF.

The chain links TRBV24-1 to TRBJ1-5; unclear D gene. V gave up 4 bases and J gave up 4 bases, with 10 bases separating them. Germline lookup yields CDR1 KGHDR and CDR2 SFDVKD. This CDR3 comprises 14 residues. The CDR3: CATSDPWENQPQHF. CDR3 bases: TGTGCCACCAGTGACCCCTGGGAAAATCAGCCCCAGCATTTT.

The V and J genes are TRBV7-2 and TRBJ2-7, with 7 bases that match TRBD1. Germline trimming cut 6 bases from V and 6 bases from J; bases unmatched to any gene: 11. The CDR3 sequence is 14 residues long. The germline CDR1 and CDR2 sequences are SGHTA and FQGNSA. In nucleotides, the CDR3 is TGTGCCAGCAGTAGAGCCGGGACAGCCTCCGAGCAGTACTTC. It specifies CASSRAGTASEQYF.

Ten or more counts support this clonotype. V and J are TRBV27 and TRBJ2-7, with D perhaps TRBD1 (6 bases). The CDR3 runs 14 residues. V dropped 8 bases and J dropped 1 base, with 15 bases sitting between them. CDR1 is MNHEY and CDR2 is SMNVEV in the germline V gene (reference sequence). CDR3 in DNA: TGTGCCAGCCGGGACACCCGACTTTCCTACGAGCAGTACTTC. Encoded protein: CASRDTRLSYEQYF.

This clonotype was detected a few times. The gene calls are TRBV7-9 and TRBJ2-3, with 8 nucleotides matching TRBD2. The CDR3 has 16 amino acids. V dropped 3 bases and J dropped 2; count of bases not matched to a gene: 7. Germline loops: CDR1 SEHNR, CDR2 FQNEAQ (reference sequence). CDR3 region: CASSFITSGITDTQYF. The CDR3 region has the DNA TGTGCCAGCAGCTTCATAACTAGCGGTATCACAGATACGCAGTATTTT.

The chain is built from TRBV29-1 and TRBJ1-5; D remains unclear. The germline CDR1 and CDR2 sequences are SQVTM and ANQGSEA. CDR3 length: 13 residues. V was pared by 7 bases and J by 9 bases, with 19 bases between. The CDR3 sequence: CSGRTGPGGPQHF. The DNA for the CDR3 is TGCAGCGGGAGGACTGGGCCGGGTGGGCCCCAGCATTTT.

This clonotype was found a few times. The V call is TRBV5-5, the J call TRBJ2-1; 10 bases match TRBD1. The ends lost 6 bases at V and 7 bases at J; junction bases unmatched: 10. The CDR3 has 15 amino acids. CDR1 is SGHKS and CDR2 is YYEKEE in the germline V gene (reference sequence). CDR3 amino acids: CASNDRDRGVNEQFF. CDR3 sequence (DNA): TGTGCCAGCAACGACCGGGACAGGGGAGTAAATGAGCAGTTCTTC.

V usage is TRBV28 and J usage is TRBJ2-3; 8 positions agree with TRBD2. V shed 1 base and J 2 bases; nucleotides not matched to a gene: 11. This CDR3 comprises 18 residues. Germline CDR1 MDHEN, CDR2 SYDVKM. The chain's CDR3 is CASSLSVRTSLTTDTQYF. The CDR3 DNA follows: TGTGCCAGCAGTTTATCCGTCAGGACTAGCTTAACCACAGATACGCAGTATTTT.

The gene calls are TRBV6-5 and TRBJ2-3; D is ambiguous. Germline CDR1 reads MNHEY; CDR2 reads SVGAGI. CDR3 length equals 12 residues. V was trimmed by 4 bases and J by 4 bases, leaving 6 bases between them. CDR3 residues: CASSSKADTQYF. Here the CDR3 DNA reads TGTGCCAGCAGTTCCAAGGCAGATACGCAGTATTTT.

The chain joins TRBV6-1 to TRBJ2-5, with D perhaps matching TRBD1 (7 bases). CDR3 length: 16 amino acids. Trimming shortened V by 6 bases and J by 2 bases, and 19 bases separated the two germline ends. Germline V CDR1 and CDR2: MNHNS, SASEGT. CDR3 DNA sequence: TGTGCCAGCAGGAAGGGGGCAGGGAGGACACAAGAGACCCAGTACTTC. Translated: CASRKGAGRTQETQYF.

The rearrangement links TRBV23-1 to TRBJ2-3; possible D gene TRBD2, 6 bases. TRBV23-1 counts as an open reading frame of uncertain function. The CDR3 covers 18 residues. V was clipped by 3 bases and J by 4 bases, with 23 bases between them. In DNA, the CDR3 is TGCGCCAGCAGTCAGGCGCGGGGTCCTTCCGGGGCTGCAGATACGCAGTATTTT. Encoded protein: CASSQARGPSGAADTQYF.

This clonotype has only a few counts. The chain employs TRBV7-3 and TRBJ1-1; perhaps TRBD1 as D (6 bases). In germline, CDR1 is SGHTA, CDR2 FQGTGA. With 1 base removed from V and 8 bases from J, the gap between germline ends came to 17 bases. This CDR3 contains 15 residues. In nucleotides, the CDR3 is TGTGCCAGCAGCTTAAATGGGGGGCAGGTTTTGGAAGCTTTCTTT. Amino acids: CASSLNGGQVLEAFF.